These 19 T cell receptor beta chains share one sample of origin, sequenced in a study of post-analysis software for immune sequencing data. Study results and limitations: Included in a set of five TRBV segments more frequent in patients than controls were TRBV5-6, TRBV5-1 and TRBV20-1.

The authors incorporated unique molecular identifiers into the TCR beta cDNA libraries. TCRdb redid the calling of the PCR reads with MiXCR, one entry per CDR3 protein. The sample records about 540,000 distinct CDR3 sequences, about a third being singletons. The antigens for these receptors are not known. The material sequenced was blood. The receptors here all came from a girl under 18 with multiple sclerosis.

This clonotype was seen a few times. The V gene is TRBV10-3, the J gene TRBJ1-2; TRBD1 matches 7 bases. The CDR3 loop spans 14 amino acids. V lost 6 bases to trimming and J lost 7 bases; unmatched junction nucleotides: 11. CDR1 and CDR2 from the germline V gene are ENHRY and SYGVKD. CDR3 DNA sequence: TGTGCCATCAGAACCGGGACAGCCCTCGGTGGCTACACCTTC. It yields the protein CAIRTGTALGGYTF.

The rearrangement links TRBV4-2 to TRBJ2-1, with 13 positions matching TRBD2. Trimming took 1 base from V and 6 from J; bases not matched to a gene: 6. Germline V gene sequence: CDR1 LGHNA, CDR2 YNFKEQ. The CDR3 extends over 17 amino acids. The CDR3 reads CASSQGTSGGVRNEQFF. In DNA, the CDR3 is TGTGCCAGCAGCCAAGGTACTAGCGGGGGGGTTCGCAATGAGCAGTTCTTC.

The CDR3 bases are TGTGCCAGTAGTGATCCCAAAACAGGGCGAGCAGGCTATGGCTACACCTTC. Translating gives CASSDPKTGRAGYGYTF. The chain carries TRBV19 and TRBJ1-2; D is perhaps TRBD1 (6 bases). The V gene lost 5 bases and the J gene lost 4 bases, with 23 bases spanning the gap. The CDR3 extends over 17 amino acids. Germline CDR1 reads LNHDA; CDR2 reads SQIVND (reference sequence). Variable domain in full (rest from reference TRBV19 and TRBJ1-2): DGGITQSPKYLFRKEGQNVTLSCEQNLNHDAMYWYRQDPGQGLRLIYYSQIVNDFQKGDIAEGYSVSREKKESFPLTVTSAQKNPTAFYLCASSDPKTGRAGYGYTFGSGTRLTVV.

This CDR3 is CASSRQGPSTDTQYF. The CDR3 region has the DNA TGCGCCAGCAGCAGACAGGGGCCTAGCACAGATACGCAGTATTTT. V gene TRBV5-1 combines with J gene TRBJ2-3; 8 nucleotides match TRBD1. This CDR3 is built from 15 residues. Per germline, CDR1 SGHRS and CDR2 YFSETQ. The V and J ends lost 4 bases and 0 bases, in that order; junction bases with no gene match: 4.

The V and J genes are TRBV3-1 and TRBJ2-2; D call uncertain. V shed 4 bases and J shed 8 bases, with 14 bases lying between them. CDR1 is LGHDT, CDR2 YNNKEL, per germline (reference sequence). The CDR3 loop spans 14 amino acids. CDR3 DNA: TGTGCCAGCAGCCCAAGAGGAGAAAGAGGGGAGCTGTTTTTT. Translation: CASSPRGERGELFF.

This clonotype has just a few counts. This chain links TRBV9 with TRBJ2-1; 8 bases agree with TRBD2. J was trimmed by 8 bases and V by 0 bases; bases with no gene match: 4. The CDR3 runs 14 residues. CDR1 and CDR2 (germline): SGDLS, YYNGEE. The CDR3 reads CASSVEAAGDEQFF. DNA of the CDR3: TGTGCCAGCAGCGTAGAGGCAGCGGGGGATGAGCAGTTCTTC.

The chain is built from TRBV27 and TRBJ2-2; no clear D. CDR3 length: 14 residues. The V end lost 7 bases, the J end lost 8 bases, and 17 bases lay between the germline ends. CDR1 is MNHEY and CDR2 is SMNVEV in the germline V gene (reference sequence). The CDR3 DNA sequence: TGTGCCAGCAAAGCACCTCCGGAATCAGGGGAGCTGTTTTTT. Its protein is CASKAPPESGELFF.

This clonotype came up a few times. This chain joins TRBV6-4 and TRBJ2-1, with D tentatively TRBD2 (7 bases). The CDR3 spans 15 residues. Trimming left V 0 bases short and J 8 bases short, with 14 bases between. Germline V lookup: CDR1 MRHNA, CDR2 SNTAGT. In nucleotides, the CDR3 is TGTGCCAGCAGTGACTCATGGGGGGGCTGGGATGAGCAGTTCTTC. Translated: CASSDSWGGWDEQFF.

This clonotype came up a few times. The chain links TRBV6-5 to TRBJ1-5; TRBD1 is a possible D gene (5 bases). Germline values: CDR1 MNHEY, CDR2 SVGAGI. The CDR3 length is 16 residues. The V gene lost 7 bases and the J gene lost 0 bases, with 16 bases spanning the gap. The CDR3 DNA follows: TGTGCCAGCAAAACGGGGGGTCCTTTTAGCAATCAGCCCCAGCATTTT. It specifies CASKTGGPFSNQPQHF.

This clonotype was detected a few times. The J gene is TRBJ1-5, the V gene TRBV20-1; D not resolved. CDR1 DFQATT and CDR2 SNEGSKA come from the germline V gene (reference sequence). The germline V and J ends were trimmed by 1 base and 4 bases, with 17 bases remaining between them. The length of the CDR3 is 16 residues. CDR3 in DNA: TGCAGTGCTAGAGCGACGCCGGGAGGTGGGAATCAGCCCCAGCATTTT. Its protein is CSARATPGGGNQPQHF.

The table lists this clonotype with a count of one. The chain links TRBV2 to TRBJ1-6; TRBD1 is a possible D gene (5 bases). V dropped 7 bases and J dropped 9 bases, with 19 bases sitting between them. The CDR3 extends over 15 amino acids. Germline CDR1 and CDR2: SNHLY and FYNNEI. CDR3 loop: CASKATGNGGSPLHF. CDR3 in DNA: TGTGCCAGCAAGGCCACAGGCAATGGGGGTTCACCCCTCCACTTT.

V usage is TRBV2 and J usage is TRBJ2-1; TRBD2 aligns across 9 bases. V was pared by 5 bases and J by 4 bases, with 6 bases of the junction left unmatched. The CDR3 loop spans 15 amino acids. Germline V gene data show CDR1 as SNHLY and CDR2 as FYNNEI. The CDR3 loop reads CASSRLADLYNEQFF. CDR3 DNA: TGTGCCAGCAGTCGACTAGCGGACCTTTACAATGAGCAGTTCTTC.

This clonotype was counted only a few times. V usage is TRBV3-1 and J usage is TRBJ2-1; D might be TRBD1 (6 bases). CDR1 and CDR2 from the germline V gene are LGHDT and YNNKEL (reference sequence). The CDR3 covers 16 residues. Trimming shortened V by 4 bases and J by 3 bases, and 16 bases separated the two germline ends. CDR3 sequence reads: CASSRLGASSYNEQFF. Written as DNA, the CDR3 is TGTGCCAGCAGCCGTCTGGGGGCGTCTAGCTACAATGAGCAGTTCTTC.

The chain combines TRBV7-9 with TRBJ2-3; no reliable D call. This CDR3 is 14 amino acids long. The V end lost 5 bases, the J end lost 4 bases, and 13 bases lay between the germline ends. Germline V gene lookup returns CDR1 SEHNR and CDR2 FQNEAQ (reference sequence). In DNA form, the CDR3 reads TGTGCCAGCAGCCCCACCTCTCCGGCAGATACGCAGTATTTT. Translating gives CASSPTSPADTQYF.

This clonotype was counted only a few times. DNA of the CDR3: TGTGCCAGCAGCCAAGAATCGCAGGTGTGGGGCAATCAGCCCCAGCATTTT. Translation gives CASSQESQVWGNQPQHF. The chain joins TRBV4-2 to TRBJ1-5; no clear D gene. Germline lookup yields CDR1 LGHNA and CDR2 YNFKEQ. The CDR3 has 17 amino acids. V lost 0 bases to trimming and J lost 2 bases, with 14 bases between them.

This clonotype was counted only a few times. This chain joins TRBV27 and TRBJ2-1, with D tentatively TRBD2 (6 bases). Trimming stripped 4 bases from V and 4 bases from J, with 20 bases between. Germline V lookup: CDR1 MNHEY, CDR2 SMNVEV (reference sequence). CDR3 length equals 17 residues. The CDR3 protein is CASSSNSGGYRYNEQFF. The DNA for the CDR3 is TGTGCCAGCAGTTCTAACTCCGGGGGTTATAGATACAATGAGCAGTTCTTC.

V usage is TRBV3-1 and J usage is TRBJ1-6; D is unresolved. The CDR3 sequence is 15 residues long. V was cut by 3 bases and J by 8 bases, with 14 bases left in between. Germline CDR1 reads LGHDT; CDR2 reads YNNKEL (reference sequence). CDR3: CASSQRQGDYSPLHF. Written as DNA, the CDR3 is TGTGCCAGCAGCCAGAGACAAGGAGATTATTCACCCCTCCACTTT.

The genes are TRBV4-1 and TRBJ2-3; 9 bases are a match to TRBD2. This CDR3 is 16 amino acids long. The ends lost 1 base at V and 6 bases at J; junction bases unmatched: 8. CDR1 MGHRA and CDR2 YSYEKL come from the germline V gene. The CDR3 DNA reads TGCGCCAGCAGCCAAGCTCTGCGGGGGGGCCAGGATACGCAGTATTTT. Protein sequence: CASSQALRGGQDTQYF.

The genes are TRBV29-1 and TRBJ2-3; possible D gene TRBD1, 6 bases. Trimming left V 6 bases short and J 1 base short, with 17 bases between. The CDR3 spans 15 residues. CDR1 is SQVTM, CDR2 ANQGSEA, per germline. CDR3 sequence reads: CSVSVGGRGTDTQYF. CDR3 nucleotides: TGCAGCGTGTCCGTTGGGGGCCGGGGCACAGATACGCAGTATTTT.